The 8 T cell receptor beta chains below were found in one sample sequenced in a study of response to subunit inactivated influenza vaccine (dated by TCRdb to the late 2010s). Library preparation employed RT-PCR. Sequencing was carried out with an Illumina HiSeq 2500. TCRdb redid the processing of the public reads, applying fastp at Q25 and MiXCR, and retained in-frame beta chains. Here each entry gathers all rows of one CDR3 protein and keeps the most common genes and DNA. This sample gives roughly 700,000 distinct CDR3 sequences in total; approximately 14% of them show up just once. The leading ten clones occupy under 14% of the sample. The material sequenced was PBMCs from blood, taken roughly 12 days after vaccination. These receptors all come from a man in his forties or fifties who received an inactivated influenza vaccine. Donor details come from another sample of the same person, matched by shared clones.

This clonotype was detected a few times. V is TRBV2 and J is TRBJ2-2, with 9 bases aligning to TRBD1. This CDR3 spans 13 amino acids. Germline assignment: CDR1 SNHLY and CDR2 FYNNEI. Germline trimming cut 8 bases from V and 5 bases from J; bases unmatched to any gene: 3. The CDR3 DNA is TGTGCCAGCGGACAGGGGCGAACCGGGGAGCTGTTTTTT. It specifies CASGQGRTGELFF.

This clonotype was seen a few times. The chain is built from TRBV19 and TRBJ2-7; the D gene could be TRBD1 or TRBD2 (5 bases each). The CDR3 contains 13 residues. V was trimmed by 8 bases and J by 3 bases, leaving 14 bases between them. CDR1 and CDR2 (germline): LNHDA, SQIVND (reference sequence). CDR3 loop: CASRRGTNYEQYF. The CDR3 region has the DNA TGTGCCAGTCGAAGAGGGACCAACTACGAGCAGTACTTC.

V gene TRBV3-1 combines with J gene TRBJ2-6; 7 nucleotides align to TRBD1. Trimming removed 4 bases from V and 0 bases from J; junction bases left unmatched: 18. Germline V gives CDR1 LGHDT, CDR2 YNNKEL (reference sequence). The CDR3 totals 21 residues. The DNA of the CDR3 is TGTGCCAGCAGCCTATACAACTCCATCGGGACAGCGATCTCTGGGGCCAACGTCCTGACTTTC. Amino acid sequence: CASSLYNSIGTAISGANVLTF.

The sample holds a few counts of this clonotype. This chain joins TRBV6-5 and TRBJ2-2; no reliable D call. V was shortened by 2 bases and J by 0 bases, with 7 bases between the two germline ends. The germline gives CDR1 MNHEY, CDR2 SVGAGI. This CDR3 spans 15 amino acids. The CDR3 sequence: CASSYRLANTGELFF. In DNA, the CDR3 is TGTGCCAGCAGTTACAGACTTGCGAACACCGGGGAGCTGTTTTTT.

This clonotype was seen a single time. The chain is built from TRBV20-1 and TRBJ2-3; the D gene is possibly TRBD2 (6 bases). Trimming cost V 5 bases and J 5 bases, with 20 bases left between them. This CDR3 spans 15 amino acids. Germline loops: CDR1 DFQATT, CDR2 SNEGSKA (reference sequence). CDR3 nucleotides: TGCAGTGCTGGAGGGGTGCCAGGGTTAGAAGATACGCAGTATTTT. Translation: CSAGGVPGLEDTQYF.

CDR3 DNA sequence: TGTGCCAGCTCACCTGCCGGGACTTCCATTCTCTTCACAGATACGCAGTATTTT. Translation: CASSPAGTSILFTDTQYF. The chain joins TRBV18 to TRBJ2-3, with a possible D match to TRBD2 (6 bases). Trimming removed 3 bases from V and 2 bases from J, with 21 bases in between. Germline lookup yields CDR1 KGHSH and CDR2 LQKENI. The CDR3 has 18 residues. Based on the CDR3 plus reference TRBV18 and TRBJ2-3, the full variable domain is NAGVMQNPRHLVRRRGQEARLRCSPMKGHSHVYWYRQLPEEGLKFMVYLQKENIIDESGMPKERFSAEFPKEGPSILRIQQVVRGDSAAYFCASSPAGTSILFTDTQYFGPGTRLTVL.

This clonotype has more than one count but fewer than ten. The chain links TRBV6-1 to TRBJ1-3; no clear D gene. From germline, CDR1 is MNHNS and CDR2 SASEGT. Trimming removed 7 bases at V and 0 bases at J, with 13 bases between. There are 15 residues in the CDR3. The CDR3 DNA is TGTGCCAGCACCCCAGGCACCTACTCTGGAAACACCATATATTTT. Protein: CASTPGTYSGNTIYF.

This clonotype was detected a few times. The rearrangement uses TRBV15 and TRBJ2-1; TRBD1 is a possible D gene (6 bases). The CDR3 contains 17 residues. Germline lookup yields CDR1 LNHNV and CDR2 YYDKDF (reference sequence). Trimming left V 1 base short and J 0 bases short, with 13 bases between. The CDR3 DNA reads as TGTGCCACCAGCAGAGTAAGAGGGGGAAGCTCCTACAATGAGCAGTTCTTC. This codes for CATSRVRGGSSYNEQFF. The full variable domain, its missing parts supplied by reference TRBV15 and TRBJ2-1, is DAMVIQNPRYQVTQFGKPVTLSCSQTLNHNVMYWYQQKSSQAPKLLFHYYDKDFNNEADTPDNFQSRRPNTSFCFLDIRSPGLGDTAMYLCATSRVRGGSSYNEQFFGPGTRLTVL.